This T cell receptor beta chain was recorded in a study of memory CD4+ T cells and cytomegalovirus serostatus. Background on the study: Healthy Belgian adult donors included roughly ten CMV-positive and fewer than 25 CMV-negative people. The study, taken as a whole, reports: Of about 150 reported CMV TCRbeta sequences, under 70 were found in memory CD4+ repertoires. Suggested: most of the CMV-linked TCR signature lies in CD4+ memory cells.

Comment on this clone: Its specificity is not known.

Single viable CD3+CD4+CD8-CD45RO+ cells were sorted as the memory CD4+ T cells. CMV serostatus came from serum IgG against pp150, pp28, p38, p52. Looked up from germline, CDR1 is SGHDN and CDR2 is FVKESK. The CDR3 runs 17 residues. V shed 1 base and J shed 0 bases, with 12 bases lying between them. Generated by immunoSEQ multiplex PCR, the TCRdb table keeps only in-frame clones and is missing some. The profile covers under 55,000 clones, with 65% to 80% appearing a single time and roughly 1.5% taken by the ten largest. V gene TRBV14 combines with J gene TRBJ2-2; D is perhaps TRBD2 (5 bases). The sequencing sample was made of memory CD4+ T cells from blood. This TCR was sampled from an adult in good health and CMV-seropositive. The CDR3 nucleotides are TGTGCCAGCAGCCAAGTTCGAGGGCCCTCGAACACCGGGGAGCTGTTTTTT. This translates into CASSQVRGPSNTGELFF.